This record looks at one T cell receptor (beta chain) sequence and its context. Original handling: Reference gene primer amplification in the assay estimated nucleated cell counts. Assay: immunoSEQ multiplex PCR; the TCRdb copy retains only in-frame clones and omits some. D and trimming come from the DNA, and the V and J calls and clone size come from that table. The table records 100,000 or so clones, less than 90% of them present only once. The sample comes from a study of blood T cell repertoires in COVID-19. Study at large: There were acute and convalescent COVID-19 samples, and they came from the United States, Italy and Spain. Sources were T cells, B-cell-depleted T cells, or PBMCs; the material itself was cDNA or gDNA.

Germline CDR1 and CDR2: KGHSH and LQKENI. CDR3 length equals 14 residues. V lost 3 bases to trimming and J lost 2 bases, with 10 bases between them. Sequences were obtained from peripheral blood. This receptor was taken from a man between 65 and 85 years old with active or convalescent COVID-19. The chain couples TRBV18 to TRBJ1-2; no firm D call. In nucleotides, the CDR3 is TGTGCCAGCTCACCCTTAACGGGGAACTATGGCTACACCTTC. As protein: CASSPLTGNYGYTF.